One and the same sample provided the 14 T cell receptor beta chains below, sequenced in a study of blood T cell repertoires in COVID-19. The method was immunoSEQ multiplex PCR; TCRdb's version includes in-frame clones alone and lacks a portion of them. The sample lists around 45,000 clones; 69% were seen once. The sequenced sample consisted of peripheral blood. These receptors all stem from an elderly man with acute or convalescent COVID-19.

This rearrangement joins TRBV14 to TRBJ2-7; 7 bases align to TRBD2. CDR3 length: 16 amino acids. J gave up 3 bases and V 4 bases, and 12 bases lay outside the gene matches. Germline-derived CDR1 and CDR2 are SGHDN and FVKESK. CDR3 sequence (DNA): TGTGCCAGCAGCCCCCAGCCCGGACTAGGGCGCTACGAGCAGTACTTC. It yields the protein CASSPQPGLGRYEQYF.

This clone has more than one count but fewer than ten. The genes are TRBV30 and TRBJ1-3; no clear D gene. Germline V gene sequence: CDR1 GTSNPN, CDR2 SVGIG (reference sequence). This CDR3 comprises 16 residues. Trimming removed 1 base at V and 0 bases at J, with 13 bases between. The CDR3 loop reads CAWSAFRGFSGNTIYF. For the CDR3, the DNA is TGTGCCTGGAGTGCCTTTCGAGGCTTCTCTGGAAACACCATATATTTT.

The chain has TRBV7-9 and TRBJ2-1; TRBD1 agrees at 8 bases. CDR3 length: 13 residues. V lost 4 bases to trimming and J lost 6 bases; unmatched junction nucleotides: 2. The germline gives CDR1 SEHNR, CDR2 FQNEAQ (reference sequence). The CDR3 nucleotides read TGTGCCAGCAGCTCGACAGGGGCCAATGAGCAGTTCTTC. Translated: CASSSTGANEQFF.

The chain is built from TRBV9 and TRBJ1-1; 9 bases are shared with TRBD1. V shed 4 bases and J 1 base; nucleotides not matched to a gene: 5. CDR1 is SGDLS, CDR2 YYNGEE, per germline. This CDR3 comprises 15 residues. The CDR3 nucleotides read TGTGCCAGCAGCACCCGGACAGGGGAGAACACTGAAGCTTTCTTT. Protein: CASSTRTGENTEAFF.

The CDR3 is CASRKLLSEREGANVLTF. The CDR3 DNA reads TGCGCCAGCCGAAAGCTCCTCTCTGAACGTGAGGGGGCCAACGTCCTGACTTTC. V usage is TRBV5-1 and J usage is TRBJ2-6; D uncertain. Trimming removed 7 bases at V and 4 bases at J, with 24 bases between. In germline, CDR1 is SGHRS, CDR2 YFSETQ. The CDR3 spans 18 residues.

This chain uses TRBV27 with TRBJ1-4; 12 bases line up with TRBD1. This CDR3 region has 13 residues. V dropped 8 bases and J dropped 8; count of bases not matched to a gene: 3. The germline V gene encodes CDR1 MNHEY and CDR2 SMNVEV (reference sequence). The CDR3 DNA sequence: TGTGCCAGCGGGACAGGGGGCATAGAAAAACTGTTTTTT. This translates into CASGTGGIEKLFF.

V and J are TRBV5-1 and TRBJ2-7; 10 nucleotides line up with TRBD2. After removal of 7 bases from V and 0 bases from J, the junction contained 4 bases not matched to a gene. This CDR3 is built from 14 residues. Germline V lookup: CDR1 SGHRS, CDR2 YFSETQ. CDR3 DNA: TGCGCCAGCGGTAGCGGGAGGTCCTCCTACGAGCAGTACTTC. As protein: CASGSGRSSYEQYF.

This clone was seen more than once but under ten times. The chain is built from TRBV11-2 and TRBJ1-1; 7 bases fit TRBD1. Germline CDR1 and CDR2: SGHAT and FQNNGV. Unmatched junction bases numbered 8, after V lost 6 bases and J lost 1 base. The CDR3 has 15 residues. The CDR3 DNA is TGTGCCAGCAGTTTGTACAGGGGAGGGAACACTGAAGCTTTCTTT. Residues: CASSLYRGGNTEAFF.

This clone was observed once. The CDR3: CASSKPGTRTQEAFF. CDR3 in DNA: TGTGCCAGCAGCAAACCGGGAACACGAACCCAAGAGGCTTTCTTT. V is TRBV28 and J is TRBJ1-1, with unresolved D. Germline-derived CDR1 and CDR2 are MDHEN and SYDVKM. The CDR3 consists of 15 residues. V gave up 6 bases and J gave up 11 bases, with 25 bases separating them.

This sequence joins TRBV5-6 and TRBJ2-7, with TRBD2 matching 13 bases. Trimming cost V 3 bases and J 0 bases; bases outside gene matches: 3. Germline loops: CDR1 SGHDT, CDR2 YYEEEE. The CDR3 spans 16 residues. CDR3 protein: CASSWGLAGSSYEQYF. The DNA for the CDR3 is TGTGCCAGCAGCTGGGGACTAGCGGGGAGCTCCTACGAGCAGTACTTC.

This sequence joins TRBV7-6 and TRBJ1-1; D is unresolved. Deletions cut 1 base from V and 3 bases from J, with 6 bases between. The CDR3 spans 13 residues. In germline, CDR1 is SGHVS, CDR2 FNYEAQ. The CDR3 nucleotides are TGTGCCAGCAGCTTAGTAGTGGACACTGAAGCTTTCTTT. It yields the protein CASSLVVDTEAFF.

This chain joins TRBV15 and TRBJ1-5; the match to TRBD1 covers 7 bases. Per the germline V gene, CDR1 is LNHNV and CDR2 is YYDKDF (reference sequence). The ends lost 8 bases at V and 3 bases at J; junction bases unmatched: 4. The CDR3 has 13 residues. CDR3 sequence reads: CATSGQHNQPQHF. Here the CDR3 DNA reads TGTGCCACCTCGGGACAGCACAATCAGCCCCAGCATTTT.

This clone has just a few counts. The V call is TRBV27, the J call TRBJ1-2, with a weak D call TRBD1 (5 bases). With 6 bases removed from V and 2 bases from J, the gap between germline ends came to 16 bases. This CDR3 has 15 residues. Germline CDR1 and CDR2: MNHEY and SMNVEV (reference sequence). The CDR3 DNA follows: TGTGCCAGCAGCCGCTACCAGGGAACCAACTATGGCTACACCTTC. Its translation is CASSRYQGTNYGYTF.

The table lists this clone with a few counts. V is TRBV6-4 and J is TRBJ2-1; tentative D call: TRBD2 (6 bases). The CDR3 contains 14 residues. Germline CDR1 and CDR2: MRHNA and SNTAGT. Trimming shortened V by 3 bases and J by 8 bases, and 14 bases separated the two germline ends. The DNA for the CDR3 is TGTGCCAGCAGTGAGGGGACCACGGGGGATGAGCAGTTCTTC. Protein product: CASSEGTTGDEQFF.